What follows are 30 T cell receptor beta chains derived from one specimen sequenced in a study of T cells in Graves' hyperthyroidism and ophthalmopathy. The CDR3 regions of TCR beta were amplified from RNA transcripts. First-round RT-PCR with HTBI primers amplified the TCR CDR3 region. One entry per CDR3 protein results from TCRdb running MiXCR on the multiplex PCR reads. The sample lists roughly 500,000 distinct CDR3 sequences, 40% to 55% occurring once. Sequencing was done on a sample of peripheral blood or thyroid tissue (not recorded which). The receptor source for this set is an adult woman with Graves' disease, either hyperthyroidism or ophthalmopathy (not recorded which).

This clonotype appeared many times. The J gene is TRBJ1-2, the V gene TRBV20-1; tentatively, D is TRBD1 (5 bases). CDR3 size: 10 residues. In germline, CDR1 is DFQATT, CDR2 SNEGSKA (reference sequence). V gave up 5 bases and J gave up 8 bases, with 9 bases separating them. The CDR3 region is CSAGDLGYTF. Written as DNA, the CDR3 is TGCAGTGCTGGGGACCTGGGCTACACCTTC.

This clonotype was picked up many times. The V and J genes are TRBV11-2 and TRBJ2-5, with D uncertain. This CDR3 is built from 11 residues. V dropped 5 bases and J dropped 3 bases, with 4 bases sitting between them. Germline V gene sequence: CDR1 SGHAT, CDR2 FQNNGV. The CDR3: CASSRKETQYF. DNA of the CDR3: TGTGCCAGCAGCAGGAAAGAGACCCAGTACTTC.

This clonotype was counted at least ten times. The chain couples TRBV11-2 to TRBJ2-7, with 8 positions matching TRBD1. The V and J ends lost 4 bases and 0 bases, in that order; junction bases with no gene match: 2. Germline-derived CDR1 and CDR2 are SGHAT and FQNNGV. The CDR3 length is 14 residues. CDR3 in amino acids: CASSSQGASYEQYF. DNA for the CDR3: TGTGCCAGCAGCTCTCAGGGGGCCTCCTACGAGCAGTACTTC.

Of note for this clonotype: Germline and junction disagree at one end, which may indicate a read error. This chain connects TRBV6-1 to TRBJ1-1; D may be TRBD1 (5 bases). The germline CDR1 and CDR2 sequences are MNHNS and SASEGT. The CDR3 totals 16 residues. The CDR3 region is CAISEGLLAGNTEAFF. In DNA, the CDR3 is TGTGCCATCAGTGAGGGACTACTAGCGGGTAACACTGAAGCTTTCTTT.

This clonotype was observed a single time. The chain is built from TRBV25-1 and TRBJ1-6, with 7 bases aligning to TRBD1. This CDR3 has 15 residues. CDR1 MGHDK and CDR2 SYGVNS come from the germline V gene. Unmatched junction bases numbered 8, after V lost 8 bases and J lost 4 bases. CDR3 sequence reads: CASFQGVEYNSPLHF. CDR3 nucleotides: TGTGCCAGCTTTCAGGGGGTGGAATATAATTCACCCCTCCACTTT.

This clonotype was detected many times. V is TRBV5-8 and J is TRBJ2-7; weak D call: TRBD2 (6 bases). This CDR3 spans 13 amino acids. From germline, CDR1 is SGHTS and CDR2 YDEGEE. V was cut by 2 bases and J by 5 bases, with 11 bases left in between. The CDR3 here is CASSLGGEDEQYF. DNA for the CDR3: TGTGCCAGCAGCTTAGGAGGGGAGGACGAGCAGTACTTC.

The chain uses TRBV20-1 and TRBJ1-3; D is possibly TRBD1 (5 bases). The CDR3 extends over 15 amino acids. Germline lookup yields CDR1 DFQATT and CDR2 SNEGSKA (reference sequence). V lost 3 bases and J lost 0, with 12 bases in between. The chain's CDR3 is CSASAGGSSGNTIYF. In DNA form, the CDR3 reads TGCAGTGCTAGTGCTGGGGGAAGCTCTGGAAACACCATATATTTT.

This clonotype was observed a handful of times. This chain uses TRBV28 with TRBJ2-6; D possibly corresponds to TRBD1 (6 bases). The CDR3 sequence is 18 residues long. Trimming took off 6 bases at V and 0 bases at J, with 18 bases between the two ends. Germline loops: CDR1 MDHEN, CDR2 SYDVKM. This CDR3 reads CASRASPGQGSGANVLTF. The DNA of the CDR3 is TGTGCCAGCAGGGCAAGTCCGGGACAAGGCTCTGGGGCCAACGTCCTGACTTTC.

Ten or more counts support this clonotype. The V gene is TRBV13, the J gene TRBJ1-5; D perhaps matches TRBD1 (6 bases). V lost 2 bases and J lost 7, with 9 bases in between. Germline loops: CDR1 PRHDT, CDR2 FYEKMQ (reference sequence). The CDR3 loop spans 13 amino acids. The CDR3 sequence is CASSLLRGQPQHF. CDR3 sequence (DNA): TGTGCCAGCAGCTTATTAAGGGGGCAGCCCCAGCATTTT.

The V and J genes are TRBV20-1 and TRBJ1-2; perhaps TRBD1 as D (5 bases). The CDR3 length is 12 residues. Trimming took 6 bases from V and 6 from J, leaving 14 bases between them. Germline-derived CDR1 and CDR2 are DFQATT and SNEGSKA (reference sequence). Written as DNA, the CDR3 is TGCAGTGCAAATAGCGGGGCCAATGGCTACACCTTC. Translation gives CSANSGANGYTF.

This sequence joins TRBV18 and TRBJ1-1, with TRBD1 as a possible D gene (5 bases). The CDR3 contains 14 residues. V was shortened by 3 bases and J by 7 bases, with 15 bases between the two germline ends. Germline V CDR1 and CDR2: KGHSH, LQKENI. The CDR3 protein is CASSPNQDSYEAFF. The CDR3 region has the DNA TGTGCCAGCTCACCGAACCAAGACAGCTATGAAGCTTTCTTT.

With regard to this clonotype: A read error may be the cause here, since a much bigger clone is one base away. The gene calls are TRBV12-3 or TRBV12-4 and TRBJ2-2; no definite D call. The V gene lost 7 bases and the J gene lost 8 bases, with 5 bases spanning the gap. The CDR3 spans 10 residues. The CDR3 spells CASNLGELFF. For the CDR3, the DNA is TGTGCCAGCAACTTAGGGGAGCTGTTTTTT.

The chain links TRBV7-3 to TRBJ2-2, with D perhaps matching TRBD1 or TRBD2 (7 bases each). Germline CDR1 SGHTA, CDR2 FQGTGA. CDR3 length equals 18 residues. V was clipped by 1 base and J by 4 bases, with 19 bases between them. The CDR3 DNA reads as TGTGCCAGCAGCTTAAGGCAGGGGGGGAGGGCCCCCACCGGGGAGCTGTTTTTT. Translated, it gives CASSLRQGGRAPTGELFF.

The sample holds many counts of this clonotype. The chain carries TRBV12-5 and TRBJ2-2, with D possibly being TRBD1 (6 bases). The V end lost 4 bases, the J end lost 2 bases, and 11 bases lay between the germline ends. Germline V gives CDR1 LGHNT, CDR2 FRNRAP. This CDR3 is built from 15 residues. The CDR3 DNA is TGTGCTAGTGGTTCCGGGACATTAAACACCGGGGAGCTGTTTTTT. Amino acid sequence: CASGSGTLNTGELFF.

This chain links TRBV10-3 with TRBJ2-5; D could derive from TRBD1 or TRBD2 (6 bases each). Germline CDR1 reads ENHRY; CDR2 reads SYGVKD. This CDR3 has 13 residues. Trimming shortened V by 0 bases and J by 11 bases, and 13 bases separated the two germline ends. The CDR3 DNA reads TGTGCCATCAGTGAGTCTGGAACAGGGAGGCAGTACTTC. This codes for CAISESGTGRQYF.

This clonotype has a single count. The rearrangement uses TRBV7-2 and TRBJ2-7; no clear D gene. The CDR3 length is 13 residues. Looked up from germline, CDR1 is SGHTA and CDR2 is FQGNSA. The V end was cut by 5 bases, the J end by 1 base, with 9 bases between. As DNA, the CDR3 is TGTGCCAGCAGCACAAGTCCATCCTACGAGCAGTACTTC. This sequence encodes CASSTSPSYEQYF.

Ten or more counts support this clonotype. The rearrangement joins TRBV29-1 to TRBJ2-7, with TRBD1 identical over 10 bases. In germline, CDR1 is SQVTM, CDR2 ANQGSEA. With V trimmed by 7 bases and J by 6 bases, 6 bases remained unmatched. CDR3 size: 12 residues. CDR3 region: CSAGTGEVEQYF. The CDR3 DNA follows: TGCAGCGCCGGGACAGGGGAGGTCGAGCAGTACTTC.

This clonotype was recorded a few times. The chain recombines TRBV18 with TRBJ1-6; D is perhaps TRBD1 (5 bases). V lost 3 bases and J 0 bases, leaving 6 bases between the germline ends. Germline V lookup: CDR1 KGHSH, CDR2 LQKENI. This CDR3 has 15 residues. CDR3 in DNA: TGTGCCAGCTCACCTGACAGCTCCTATAATTCACCCCTCCACTTT. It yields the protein CASSPDSSYNSPLHF.

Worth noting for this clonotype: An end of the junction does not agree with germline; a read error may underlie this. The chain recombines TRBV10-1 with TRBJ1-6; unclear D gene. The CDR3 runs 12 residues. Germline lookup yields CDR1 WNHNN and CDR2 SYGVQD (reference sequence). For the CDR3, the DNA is TGCGCCAGCGGTGAAAATAGCTCACCCCTCCACTTT. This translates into CASGENSSPLHF.

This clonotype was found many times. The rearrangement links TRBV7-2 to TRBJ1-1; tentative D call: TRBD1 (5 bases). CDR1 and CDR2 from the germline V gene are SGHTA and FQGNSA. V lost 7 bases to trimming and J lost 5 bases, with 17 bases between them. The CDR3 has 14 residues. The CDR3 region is CASKWTTYTTEAFF. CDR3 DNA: TGTGCCAGCAAATGGACAACCTACACGACTGAAGCTTTCTTT. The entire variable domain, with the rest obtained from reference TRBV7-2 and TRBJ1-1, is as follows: GAGVSQSPSNKVTEKGKDVELRCDPISGHTALYWYRQSLGQGLEFLIYFQGNSAPDKSGLPSDRFSAERTGGSVSTLTIQRTQQEDSAVYLCASKWTTYTTEAFFGQGTRLTVV.

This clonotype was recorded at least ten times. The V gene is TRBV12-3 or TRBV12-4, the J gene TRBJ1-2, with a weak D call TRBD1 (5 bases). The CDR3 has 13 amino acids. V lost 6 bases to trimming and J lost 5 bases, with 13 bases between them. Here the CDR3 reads CASSATDDYGYTF. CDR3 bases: TGTGCCAGCAGCGCGACAGATGATTATGGCTACACCTTC.

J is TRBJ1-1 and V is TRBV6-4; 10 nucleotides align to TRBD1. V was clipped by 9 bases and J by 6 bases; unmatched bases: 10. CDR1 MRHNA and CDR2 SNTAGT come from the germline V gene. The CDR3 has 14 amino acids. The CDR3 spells CASSIRQGAAEAFF. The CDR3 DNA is TGTGCCAGTAGTATCAGACAGGGGGCTGCTGAAGCTTTCTTT.

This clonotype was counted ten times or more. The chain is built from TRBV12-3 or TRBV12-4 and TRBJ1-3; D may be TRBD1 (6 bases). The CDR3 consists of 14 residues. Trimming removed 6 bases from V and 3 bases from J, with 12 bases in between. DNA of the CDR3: TGTGCCAGCAGGGGGGGGCCGAGTGGAAACACCATATATTTT. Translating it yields CASRGGPSGNTIYF.

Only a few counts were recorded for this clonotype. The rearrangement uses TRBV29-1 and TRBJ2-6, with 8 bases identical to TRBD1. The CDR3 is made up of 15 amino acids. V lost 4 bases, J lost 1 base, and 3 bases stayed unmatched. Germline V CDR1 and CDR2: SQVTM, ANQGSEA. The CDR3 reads CSVGTGSSGANVLTF. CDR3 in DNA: TGCAGCGTTGGGACAGGGAGTTCTGGGGCCAACGTCCTGACTTTC.

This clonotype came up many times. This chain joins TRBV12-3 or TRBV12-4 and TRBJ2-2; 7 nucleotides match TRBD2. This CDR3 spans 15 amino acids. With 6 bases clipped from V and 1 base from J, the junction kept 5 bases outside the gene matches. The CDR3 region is CASRLGGRNTGELFF. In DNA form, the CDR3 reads TGTGCCAGCAGACTCGGGGGGAGGAACACCGGGGAGCTGTTTTTT.

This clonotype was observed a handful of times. Here the CDR3 reads CASSLFYPGNQPQHF. CDR3 sequence (DNA): TGTGCCAGCAGTTTATTCTATCCAGGCAATCAGCCCCAGCATTTT. The chain has TRBV27 and TRBJ1-5; D not certain. From germline, CDR1 is MNHEY and CDR2 SMNVEV (reference sequence). This CDR3 comprises 15 residues. The germline V and J ends were trimmed by 1 base and 2 bases, with 9 bases remaining between them.

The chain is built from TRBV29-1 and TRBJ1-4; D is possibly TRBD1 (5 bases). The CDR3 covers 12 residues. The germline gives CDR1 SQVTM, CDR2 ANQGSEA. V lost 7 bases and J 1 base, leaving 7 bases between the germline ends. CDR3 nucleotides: TGCAGCGCCGGGGGAACTAATGAAAAACTGTTTTTT. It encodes CSAGGTNEKLFF.

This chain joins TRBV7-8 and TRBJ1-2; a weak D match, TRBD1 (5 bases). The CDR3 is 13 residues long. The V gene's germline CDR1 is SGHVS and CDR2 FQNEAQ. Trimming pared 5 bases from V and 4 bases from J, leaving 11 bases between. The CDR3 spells CASSTGWTYGYTF. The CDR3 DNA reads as TGTGCCAGCAGCACAGGATGGACCTATGGCTACACCTTC.

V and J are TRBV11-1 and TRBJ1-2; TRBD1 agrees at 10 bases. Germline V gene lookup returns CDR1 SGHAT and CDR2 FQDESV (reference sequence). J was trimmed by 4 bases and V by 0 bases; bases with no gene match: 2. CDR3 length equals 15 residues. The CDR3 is CASSLARDRGYGYTF. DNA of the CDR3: TGTGCCAGCAGCTTAGCGAGGGACAGGGGCTATGGCTACACCTTC.

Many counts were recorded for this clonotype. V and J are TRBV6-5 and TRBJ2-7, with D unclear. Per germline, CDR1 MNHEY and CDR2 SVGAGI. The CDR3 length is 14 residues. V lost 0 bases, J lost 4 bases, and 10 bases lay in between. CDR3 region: CASSYSFAGYEQYF. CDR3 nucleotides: TGTGCCAGCAGTTACTCGTTCGCAGGTTACGAGCAGTACTTC.